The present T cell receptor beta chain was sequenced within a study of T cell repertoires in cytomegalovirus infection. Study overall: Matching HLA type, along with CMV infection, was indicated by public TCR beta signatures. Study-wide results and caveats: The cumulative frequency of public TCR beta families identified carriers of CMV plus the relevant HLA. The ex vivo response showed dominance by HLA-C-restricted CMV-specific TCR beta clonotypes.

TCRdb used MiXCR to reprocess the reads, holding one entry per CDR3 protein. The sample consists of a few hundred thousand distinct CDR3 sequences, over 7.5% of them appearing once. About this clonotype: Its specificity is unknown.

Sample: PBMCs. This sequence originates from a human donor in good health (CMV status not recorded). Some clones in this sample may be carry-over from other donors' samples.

CDR3 nucleotides: TGTGCCAGCAGCCAAGGGACAGGGAGTGGCACAGATACGCAGTATTTT. It yields the protein CASSQGTGSGTDTQYF. This rearrangement joins TRBV4-2 to TRBJ2-3, with 8 bases lining up with TRBD1. Germline lookup yields CDR1 LGHNA and CDR2 YNFKEQ. J was trimmed by 1 base and V by 1 base; bases with no gene match: 4. This CDR3 spans 16 amino acids.